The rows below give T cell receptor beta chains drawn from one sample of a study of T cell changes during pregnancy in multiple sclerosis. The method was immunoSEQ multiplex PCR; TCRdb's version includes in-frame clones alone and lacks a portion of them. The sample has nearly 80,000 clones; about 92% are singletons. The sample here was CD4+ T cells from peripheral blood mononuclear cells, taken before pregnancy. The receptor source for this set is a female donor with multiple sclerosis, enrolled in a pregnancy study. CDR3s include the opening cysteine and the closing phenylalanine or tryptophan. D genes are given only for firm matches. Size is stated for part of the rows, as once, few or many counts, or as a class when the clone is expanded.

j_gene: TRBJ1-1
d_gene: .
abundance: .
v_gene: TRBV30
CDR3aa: CAWSAGEGAFF
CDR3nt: TGTGCCTGGTCGGCGGGGGAGGGAGCTTTCTTT

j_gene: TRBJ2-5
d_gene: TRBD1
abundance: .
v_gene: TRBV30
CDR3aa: CAWSVQGLGETQYF
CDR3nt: TGTGCCTGGAGTGTACAGGGGCTGGGGGAGACCCAGTACTTC

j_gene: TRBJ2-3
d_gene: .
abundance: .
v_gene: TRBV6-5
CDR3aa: CASTRGRGGTDTQYF
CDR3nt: TGTGCCAGCACCAGGGGTAGGGGCGGCACAGATACGCAGTATTTT

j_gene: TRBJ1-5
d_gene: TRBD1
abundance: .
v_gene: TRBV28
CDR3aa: CASSLGFNRGYSNQPQHF
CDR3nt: TGTGCCAGCAGTTTAGGCTTCAACAGGGGTTATAGCAATCAGCCCCAGCATTTT

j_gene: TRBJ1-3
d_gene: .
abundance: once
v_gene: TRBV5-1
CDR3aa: CASRAGLSGNTIYF
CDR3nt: TGCGCCAGCAGGGCAGGACTATCTGGAAACACCATATATTTT

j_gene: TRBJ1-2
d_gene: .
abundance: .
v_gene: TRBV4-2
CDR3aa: CASSQDLRGQTTNYGYTF
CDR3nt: TGTGCCAGCAGCCAGGATCTCAGGGGCCAGACTACTAACTATGGCTACACCTTC

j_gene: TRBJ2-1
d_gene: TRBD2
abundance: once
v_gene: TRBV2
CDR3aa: CASSYSLSSGGANEQFF
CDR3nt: TGTGCCAGCAGTTATTCGCTCTCTAGCGGGGGAGCGAATGAGCAGTTCTTC

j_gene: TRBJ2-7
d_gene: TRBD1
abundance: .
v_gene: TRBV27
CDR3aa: CASSRRRDRASEQYF
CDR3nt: TGTGCCAGCAGTCGGCGCAGGGACAGGGCGTCGGAGCAGTACTTC

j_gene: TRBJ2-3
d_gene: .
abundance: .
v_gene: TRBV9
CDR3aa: CASSLGQSTDTQYF
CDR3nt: TGTGCCAGCAGCTTAGGACAGAGCACAGATACGCAGTATTTT

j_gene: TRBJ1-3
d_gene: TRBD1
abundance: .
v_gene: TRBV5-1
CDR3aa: CASSQDRGKENTIYF
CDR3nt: TGCGCCAGCAGCCAGGACAGGGGAAAAGAAAACACCATATATTTT

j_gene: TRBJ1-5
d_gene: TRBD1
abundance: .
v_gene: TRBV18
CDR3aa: CASSPPTGGSNQPQHF
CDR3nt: TGTGCCAGCTCACCTCCGACAGGGGGGAGCAATCAGCCCCAGCATTTT

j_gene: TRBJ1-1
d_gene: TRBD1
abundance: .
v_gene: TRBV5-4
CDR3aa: CASSAGTGNTEAFF
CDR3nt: TGTGCCAGCAGCGCCGGGACAGGGAACACTGAAGCTTTCTTT

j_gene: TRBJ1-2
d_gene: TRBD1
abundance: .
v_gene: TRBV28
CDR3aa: CASSLHLTGIKGYTF
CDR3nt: TGTGCCAGCAGTCTCCACCTGACAGGGATTAAGGGCTACACCTTC

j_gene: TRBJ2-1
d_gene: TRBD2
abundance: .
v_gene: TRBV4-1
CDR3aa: CASSQEGLAGGFRNEQFF
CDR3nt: TGCGCCAGCAGCCAAGAGGGACTAGCGGGAGGTTTCCGGAATGAGCAGTTCTTC

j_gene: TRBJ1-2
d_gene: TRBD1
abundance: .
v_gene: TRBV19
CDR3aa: CASKTGALNYGYTF
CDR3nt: TGTGCCAGTAAAACAGGGGCCCTTAACTATGGCTACACCTTC

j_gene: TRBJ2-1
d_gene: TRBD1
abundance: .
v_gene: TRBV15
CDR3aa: CATYGQGAYNEQFF
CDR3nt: TGTGCCACTTACGGACAGGGGGCTTACAATGAGCAGTTCTTC

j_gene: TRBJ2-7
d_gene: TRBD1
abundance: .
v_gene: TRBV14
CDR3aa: CASSRTYRDRGLSSYEQYF
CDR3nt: TGTGCCAGCAGCCGCACTTACCGGGACAGGGGACTCAGCAGCTACGAGCAGTACTTC

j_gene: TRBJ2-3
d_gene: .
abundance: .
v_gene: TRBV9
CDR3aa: CASSIQAPLTDTQYF
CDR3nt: TGTGCCAGCAGCATTCAGGCCCCTCTCACAGATACGCAGTATTTT

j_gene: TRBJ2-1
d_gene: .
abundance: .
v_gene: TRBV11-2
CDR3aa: CASSFPPSGQSSYNEQFF
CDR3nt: TGTGCCAGCAGCTTCCCTCCTTCGGGACAATCCTCCTACAATGAGCAGTTCTTC

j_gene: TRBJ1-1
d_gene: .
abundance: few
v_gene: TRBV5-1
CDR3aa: CASSLAGREAGGAFF
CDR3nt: TGCGCCAGCAGCTTGGCAGGCAGGGAGGCGGGTGGAGCTTTCTTT

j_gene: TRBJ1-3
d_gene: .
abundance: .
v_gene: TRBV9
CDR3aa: CASSVGGFGNTIYF
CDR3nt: TGTGCCAGCAGCGTCGGAGGTTTTGGAAACACCATATATTTT

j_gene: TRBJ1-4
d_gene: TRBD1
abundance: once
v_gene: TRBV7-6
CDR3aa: CASSLSLGQGHQLFF
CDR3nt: TGTGCCAGCAGCTTATCTCTGGGACAGGGCCATCAACTGTTTTTT

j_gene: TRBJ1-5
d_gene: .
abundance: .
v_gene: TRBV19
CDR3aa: CASSEAREGNQPQHF
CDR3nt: TGTGCCAGTTCTGAGGCGCGGGAGGGTAATCAGCCCCAGCATTTT

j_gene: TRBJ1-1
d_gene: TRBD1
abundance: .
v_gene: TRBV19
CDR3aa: CASSLRTGVSAEAFF
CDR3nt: TGTGCCAGTAGTTTACGGACAGGGGTAAGCGCTGAAGCTTTCTTT

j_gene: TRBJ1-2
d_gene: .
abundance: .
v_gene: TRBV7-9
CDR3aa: CASSLLGGYGYTF
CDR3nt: TGTGCCAGCAGCTTACTGGGGGGCTATGGCTACACCTTC

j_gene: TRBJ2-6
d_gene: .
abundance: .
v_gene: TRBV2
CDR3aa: CASNMGANVLTF
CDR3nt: TGTGCCAGCAATATGGGGGCCAACGTCCTGACTTTC

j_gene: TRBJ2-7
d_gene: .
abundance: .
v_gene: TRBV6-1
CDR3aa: CASSFPGQPAQYF
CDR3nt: TGTGCCAGCAGTTTTCCGGGACAACCTGCGCAGTACTTC

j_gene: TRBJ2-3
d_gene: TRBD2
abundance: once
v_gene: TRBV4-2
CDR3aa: CASSSGGARTDTQYF
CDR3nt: TGTGCCAGCAGCTCCGGGGGGGCCCGCACAGATACGCAGTATTTT

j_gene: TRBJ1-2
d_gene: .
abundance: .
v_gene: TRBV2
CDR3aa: CASRGRGSYGYTF
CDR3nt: TGTGCCAGCAGGGGGCGGGGCTCGTATGGCTACACCTTC

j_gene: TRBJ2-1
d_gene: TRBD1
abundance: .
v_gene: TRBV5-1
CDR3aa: CASSPATGTNEQFF
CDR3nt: TGCGCCAGCAGCCCGGCGACAGGGACGAATGAGCAGTTCTTC

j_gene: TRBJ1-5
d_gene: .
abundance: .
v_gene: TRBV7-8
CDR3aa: CASSLDRVTQPQHF
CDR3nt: TGTGCCAGCAGCTTAGACAGGGTGACTCAGCCCCAGCATTTT

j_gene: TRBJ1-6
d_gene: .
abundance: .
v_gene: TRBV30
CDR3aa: CAWSGPLKRGNSPLHF
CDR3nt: TGTGCCTGGAGTGGCCCTCTAAAGCGGGGTAATTCACCCCTCCACTTT

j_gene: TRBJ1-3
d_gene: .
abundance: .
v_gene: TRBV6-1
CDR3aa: CASSEVTGVRGNTIYF
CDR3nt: TGTGCCAGCAGTGAAGTAACAGGAGTAAGAGGAAACACCATATATTTT

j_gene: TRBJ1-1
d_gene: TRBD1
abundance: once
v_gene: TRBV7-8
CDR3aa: CASSVTGGDVKAEAFF
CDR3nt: TGTGCCAGCAGCGTGACAGGGGGCGACGTTAAGGCTGAAGCTTTCTTT

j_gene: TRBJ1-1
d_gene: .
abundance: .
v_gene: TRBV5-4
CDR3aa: CASSWSQNTEAFF
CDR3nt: TGTGCCAGCAGCTGGTCACAGAACACTGAAGCTTTCTTT